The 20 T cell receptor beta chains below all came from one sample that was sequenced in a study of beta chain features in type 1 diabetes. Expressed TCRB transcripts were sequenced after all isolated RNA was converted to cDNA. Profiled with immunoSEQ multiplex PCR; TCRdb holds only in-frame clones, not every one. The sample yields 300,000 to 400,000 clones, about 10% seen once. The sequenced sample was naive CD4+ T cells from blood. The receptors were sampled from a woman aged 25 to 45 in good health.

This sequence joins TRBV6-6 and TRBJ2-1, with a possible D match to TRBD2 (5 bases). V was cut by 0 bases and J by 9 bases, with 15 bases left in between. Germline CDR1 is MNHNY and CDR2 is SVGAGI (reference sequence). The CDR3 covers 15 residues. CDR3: CASSYSAGLDGEQFF. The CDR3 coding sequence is TGTGCCAGCAGTTACTCGGCCGGACTTGATGGTGAGCAGTTCTTC.

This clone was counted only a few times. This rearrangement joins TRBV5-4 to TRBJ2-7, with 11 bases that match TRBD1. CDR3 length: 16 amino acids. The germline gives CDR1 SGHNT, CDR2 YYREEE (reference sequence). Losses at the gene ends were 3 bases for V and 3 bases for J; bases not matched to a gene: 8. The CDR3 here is CASSSERTGGGYEQYF. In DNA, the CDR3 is TGTGCCAGCAGCTCAGAAAGGACAGGGGGCGGCTACGAGCAGTACTTC.

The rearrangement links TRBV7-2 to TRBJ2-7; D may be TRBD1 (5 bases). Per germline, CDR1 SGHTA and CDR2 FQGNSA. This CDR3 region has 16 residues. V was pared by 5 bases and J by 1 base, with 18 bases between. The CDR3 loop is CASSPRVLGRSYEQYF. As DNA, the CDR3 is TGTGCCAGCAGCCCCAGGGTGTTGGGTCGTTCCTACGAGCAGTACTTC.

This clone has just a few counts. CDR3 in DNA: TGTGCCAGCAGCTTGATCCCAGGGAAGGACTACGAGCAGTACTTC. Translation: CASSLIPGKDYEQYF. V and J are TRBV5-5 and TRBJ2-7, with D possibly being TRBD1 (5 bases). The CDR3 has 15 residues. The V end was cut by 1 base, the J end by 3 bases, with 14 bases between. Per the germline V gene, CDR1 is SGHKS and CDR2 is YYEKEE (reference sequence).

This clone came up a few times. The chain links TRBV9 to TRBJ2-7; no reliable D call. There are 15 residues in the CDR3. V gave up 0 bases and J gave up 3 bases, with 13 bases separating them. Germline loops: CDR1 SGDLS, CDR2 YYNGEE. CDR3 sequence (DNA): TGTGCCAGCAGCGTAGCTTCTGAGGAAATCTACGAGCAGTACTTC. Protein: CASSVASEEIYEQYF.

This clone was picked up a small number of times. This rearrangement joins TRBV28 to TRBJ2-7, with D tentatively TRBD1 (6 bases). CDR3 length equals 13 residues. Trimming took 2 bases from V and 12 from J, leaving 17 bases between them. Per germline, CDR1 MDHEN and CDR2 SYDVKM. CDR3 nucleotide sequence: TGTGCCAGCAGTTTAGCAGGGGTGGTAGATCGGTACTTC. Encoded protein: CASSLAGVVDRYF.

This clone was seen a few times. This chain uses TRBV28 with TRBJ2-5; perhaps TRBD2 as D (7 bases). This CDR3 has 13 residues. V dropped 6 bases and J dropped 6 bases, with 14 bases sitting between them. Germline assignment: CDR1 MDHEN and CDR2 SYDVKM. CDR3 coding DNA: TGTGCCAGCAGCCCGGGGGGCGCGCAGACCCAGTACTTC. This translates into CASSPGGAQTQYF.

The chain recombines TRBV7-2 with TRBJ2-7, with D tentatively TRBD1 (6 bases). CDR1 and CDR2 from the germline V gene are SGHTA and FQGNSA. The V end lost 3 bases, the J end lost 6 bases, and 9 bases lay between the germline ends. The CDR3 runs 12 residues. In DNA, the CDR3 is TGTGCCAGCAGCTTCCAGGGGTCCGAGCAGTACTTC. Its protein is CASSFQGSEQYF.

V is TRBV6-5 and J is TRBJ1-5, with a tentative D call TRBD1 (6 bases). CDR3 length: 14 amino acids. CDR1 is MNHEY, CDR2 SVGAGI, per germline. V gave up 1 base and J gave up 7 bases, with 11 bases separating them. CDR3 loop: CASSYWGGQQPQHF. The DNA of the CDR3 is TGTGCCAGCAGTTACTGGGGGGGGCAACAGCCCCAGCATTTT.

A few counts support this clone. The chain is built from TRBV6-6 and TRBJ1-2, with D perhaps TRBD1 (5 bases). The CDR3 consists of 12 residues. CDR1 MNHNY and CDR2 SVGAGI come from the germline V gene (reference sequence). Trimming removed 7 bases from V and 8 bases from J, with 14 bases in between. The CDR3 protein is CASTQGLWGYTF. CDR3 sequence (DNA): TGTGCCAGCACCCAGGGCTTGTGGGGCTACACCTTC.

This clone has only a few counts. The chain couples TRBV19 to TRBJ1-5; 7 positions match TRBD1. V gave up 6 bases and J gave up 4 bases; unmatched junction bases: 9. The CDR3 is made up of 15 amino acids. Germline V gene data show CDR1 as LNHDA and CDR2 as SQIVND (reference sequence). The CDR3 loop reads CASSPQTGPNQPQHF. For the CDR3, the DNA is TGTGCCAGTAGCCCACAGACAGGGCCGAATCAGCCCCAGCATTTT.

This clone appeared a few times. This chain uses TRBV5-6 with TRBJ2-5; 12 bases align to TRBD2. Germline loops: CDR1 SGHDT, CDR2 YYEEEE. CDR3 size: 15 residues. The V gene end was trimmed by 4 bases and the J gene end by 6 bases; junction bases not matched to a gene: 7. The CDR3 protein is CASSLLAGGPQTQYF. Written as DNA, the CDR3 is TGTGCCAGCAGCCTCCTAGCGGGAGGGCCGCAGACCCAGTACTTC.

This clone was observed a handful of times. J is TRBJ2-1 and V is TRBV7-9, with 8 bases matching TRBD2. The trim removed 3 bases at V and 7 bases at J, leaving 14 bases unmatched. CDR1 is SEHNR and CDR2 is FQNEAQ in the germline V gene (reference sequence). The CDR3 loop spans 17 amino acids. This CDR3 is CASSFTYPGGPWNEQFF. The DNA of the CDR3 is TGTGCCAGCAGCTTTACCTATCCGGGAGGGCCGTGGAATGAGCAGTTCTTC.

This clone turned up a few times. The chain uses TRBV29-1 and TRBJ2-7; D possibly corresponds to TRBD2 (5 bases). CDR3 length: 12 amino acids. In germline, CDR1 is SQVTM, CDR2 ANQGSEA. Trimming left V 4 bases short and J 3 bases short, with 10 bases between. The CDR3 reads CSVAASIYEQYF. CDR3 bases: TGCAGCGTTGCCGCTAGCATCTACGAGCAGTACTTC.

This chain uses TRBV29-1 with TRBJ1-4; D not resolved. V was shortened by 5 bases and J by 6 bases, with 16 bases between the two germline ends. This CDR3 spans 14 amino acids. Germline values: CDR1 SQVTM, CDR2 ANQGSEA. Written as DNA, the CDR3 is TGCAGCGTTTTTCAGTCCGAGGGAGATGAAAAACTGTTTTTT. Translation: CSVFQSEGDEKLFF. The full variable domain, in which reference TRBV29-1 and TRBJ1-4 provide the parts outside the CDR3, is SAVISQKPSRDICQRGTSLTIQCQVDSQVTMMFWYRQQPGQSLTLIATANQGSEATYESGFVIDKFPISRPNLTFSTLTVSNMSPEDSSIYLCSVFQSEGDEKLFFGSGTQLSVL.

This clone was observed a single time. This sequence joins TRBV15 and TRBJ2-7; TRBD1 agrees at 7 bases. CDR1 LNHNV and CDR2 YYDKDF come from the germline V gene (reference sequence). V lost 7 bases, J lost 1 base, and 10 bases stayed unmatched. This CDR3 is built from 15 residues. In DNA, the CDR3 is TGTGCCACCACCCTTAACAGGGGCCCGTCCTACGAGCAGTACTTC. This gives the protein CATTLNRGPSYEQYF.

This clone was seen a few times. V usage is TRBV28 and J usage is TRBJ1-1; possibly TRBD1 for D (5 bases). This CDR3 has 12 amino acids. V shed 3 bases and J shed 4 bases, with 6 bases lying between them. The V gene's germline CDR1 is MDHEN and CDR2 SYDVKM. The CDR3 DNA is TGTGCCAGCAGTTTCAGGGTCACTGAAGCTTTCTTT. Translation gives CASSFRVTEAFF.

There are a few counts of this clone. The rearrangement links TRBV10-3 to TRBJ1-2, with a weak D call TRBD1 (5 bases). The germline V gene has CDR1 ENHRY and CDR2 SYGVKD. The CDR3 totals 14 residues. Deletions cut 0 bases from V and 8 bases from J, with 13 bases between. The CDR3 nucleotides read TGTGCCATCAGTGAGTCGGGAGGGGTATACGGCTACACCTTC. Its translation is CAISESGGVYGYTF.

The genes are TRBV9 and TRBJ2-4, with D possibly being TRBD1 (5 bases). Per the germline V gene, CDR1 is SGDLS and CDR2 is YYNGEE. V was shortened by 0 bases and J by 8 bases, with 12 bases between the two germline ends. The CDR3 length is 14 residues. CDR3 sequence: CASSVAGKSDIQYF. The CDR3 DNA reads TGTGCCAGCAGCGTAGCAGGGAAATCGGACATTCAGTACTTC.

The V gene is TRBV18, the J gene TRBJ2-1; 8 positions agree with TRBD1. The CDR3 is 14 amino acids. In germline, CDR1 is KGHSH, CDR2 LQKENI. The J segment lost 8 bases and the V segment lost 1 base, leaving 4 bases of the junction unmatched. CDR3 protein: CASSPLQGAHEQFF. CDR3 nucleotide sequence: TGTGCCAGCTCACCACTTCAGGGGGCACATGAGCAGTTCTTC.